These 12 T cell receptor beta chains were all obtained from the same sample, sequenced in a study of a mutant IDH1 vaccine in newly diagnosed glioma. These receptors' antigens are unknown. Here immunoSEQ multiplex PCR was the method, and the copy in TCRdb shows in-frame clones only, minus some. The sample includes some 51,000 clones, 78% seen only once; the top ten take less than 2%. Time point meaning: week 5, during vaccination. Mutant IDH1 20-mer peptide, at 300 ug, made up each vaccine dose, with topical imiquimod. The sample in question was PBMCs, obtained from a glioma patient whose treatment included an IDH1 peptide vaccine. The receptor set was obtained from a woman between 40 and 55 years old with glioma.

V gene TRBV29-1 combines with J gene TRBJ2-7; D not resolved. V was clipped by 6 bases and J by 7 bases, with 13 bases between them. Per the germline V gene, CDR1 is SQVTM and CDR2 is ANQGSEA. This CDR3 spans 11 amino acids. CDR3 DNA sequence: TGCAGCGTCGGACCGGGCTCAGAGCAGTACTTC. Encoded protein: CSVGPGSEQYF.

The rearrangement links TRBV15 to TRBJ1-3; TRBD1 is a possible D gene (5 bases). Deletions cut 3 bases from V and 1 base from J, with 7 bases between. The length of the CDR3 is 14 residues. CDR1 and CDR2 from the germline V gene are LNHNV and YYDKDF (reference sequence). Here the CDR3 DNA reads TGTGCCACCAGCAGGGGGGGGTCTGGAAACACCATATATTTT. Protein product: CATSRGGSGNTIYF.

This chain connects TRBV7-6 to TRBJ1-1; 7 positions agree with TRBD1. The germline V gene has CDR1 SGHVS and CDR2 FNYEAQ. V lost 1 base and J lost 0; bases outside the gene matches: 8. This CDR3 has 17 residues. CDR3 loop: CASSLETGPKMNTEAFF. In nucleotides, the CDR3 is TGTGCCAGCAGCTTAGAGACAGGGCCCAAGATGAACACTGAAGCTTTCTTT.

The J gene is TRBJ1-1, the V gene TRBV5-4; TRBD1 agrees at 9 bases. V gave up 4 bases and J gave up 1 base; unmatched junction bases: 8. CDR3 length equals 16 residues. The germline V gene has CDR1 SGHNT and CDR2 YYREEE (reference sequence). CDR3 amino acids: CASSSGTGFGNTEAFF. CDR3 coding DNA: TGTGCCAGCAGCAGCGGGACAGGGTTCGGGAACACTGAAGCTTTCTTT.

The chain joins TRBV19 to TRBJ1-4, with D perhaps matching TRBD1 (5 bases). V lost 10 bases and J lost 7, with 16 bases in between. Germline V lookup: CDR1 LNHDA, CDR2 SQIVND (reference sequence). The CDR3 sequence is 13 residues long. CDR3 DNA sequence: TGTGCCATAGGGACGCCGCGAGGTGAAAAACTGTTTTTT. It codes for CAIGTPRGEKLFF.

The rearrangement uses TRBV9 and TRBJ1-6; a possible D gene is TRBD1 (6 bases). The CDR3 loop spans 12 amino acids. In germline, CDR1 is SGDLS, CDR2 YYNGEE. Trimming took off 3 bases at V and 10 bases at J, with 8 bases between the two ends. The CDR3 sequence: CASSEGGSPLHF. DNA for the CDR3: TGTGCCAGCAGCGAAGGGGGATCACCCCTCCACTTT.

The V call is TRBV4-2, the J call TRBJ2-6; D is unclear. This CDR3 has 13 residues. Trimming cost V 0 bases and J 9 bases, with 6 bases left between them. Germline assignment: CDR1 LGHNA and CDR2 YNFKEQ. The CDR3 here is CASSQDMGNVLTF. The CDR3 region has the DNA TGTGCCAGCAGCCAAGATATGGGCAACGTCCTGACTTTC.

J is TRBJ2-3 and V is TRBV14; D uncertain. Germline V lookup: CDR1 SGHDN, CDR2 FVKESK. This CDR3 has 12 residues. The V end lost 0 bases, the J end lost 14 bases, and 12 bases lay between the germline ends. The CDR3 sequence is CASSQEVTLVYF. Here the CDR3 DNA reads TGTGCCAGCAGCCAAGAAGTTACATTGGTGTATTTT.

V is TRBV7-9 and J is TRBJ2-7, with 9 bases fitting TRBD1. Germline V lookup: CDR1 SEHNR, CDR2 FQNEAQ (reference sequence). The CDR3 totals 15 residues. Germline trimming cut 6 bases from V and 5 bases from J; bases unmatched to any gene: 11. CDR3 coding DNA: TGTGCCAGCAGACCCTACGGGACAGGGTTTGACGAGCAGTACTTC. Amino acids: CASRPYGTGFDEQYF.

This CDR3 reads CASLRTANTGELFF. DNA of the CDR3: TGTGCCAGCTTGCGGACAGCTAACACCGGGGAGCTGTTTTTT. The J gene is TRBJ2-2, the V gene TRBV18, with D perhaps matching TRBD1 (6 bases). The CDR3 runs 14 residues. CDR1 KGHSH and CDR2 LQKENI come from the germline V gene. Trimming removed 7 bases from V and 2 bases from J, with 11 bases in between.

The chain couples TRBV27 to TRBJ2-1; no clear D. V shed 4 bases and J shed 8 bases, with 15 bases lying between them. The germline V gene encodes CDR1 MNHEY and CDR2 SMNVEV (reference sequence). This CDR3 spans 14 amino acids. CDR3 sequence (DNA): TGTGCCAGCAGTTCGGACCGAGAATGGGATGAGCAGTTCTTC. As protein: CASSSDREWDEQFF.

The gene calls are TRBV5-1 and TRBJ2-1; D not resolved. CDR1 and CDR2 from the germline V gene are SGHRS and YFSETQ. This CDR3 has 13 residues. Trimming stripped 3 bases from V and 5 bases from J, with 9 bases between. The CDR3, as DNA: TGCGCCAGCAGCTCGCTACGGGACAATGAGCAGTTCTTC. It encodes CASSSLRDNEQFF.